These T cell receptor beta chains were read from a single sample in a study of blood T cell repertoires in COVID-19. Only in-frame clones appear in the TCRdb table, and some are missing; sequencing was by immunoSEQ multiplex PCR. The sample shows 250,000 to 350,000 clones, approximately 86% of them seen only once. Sample: peripheral blood. The receptor set was obtained from a woman aged 45-59 years who had recovered from COVID-19. CDR3s include the opening cysteine and the closing phenylalanine or tryptophan. The order of the fields is D gene, J gene, CDR3 length, clone size, V gene, CDR3 DNA, CDR3 protein. The D gene is left open where the match is weak. Rows may omit the clone size; those that give it use once, few, many or a size class.

D gene: -
J gene: TRBJ1-1
CDR3 length: 16
clone size: few
V gene: TRBV11-2
CDR3 DNA: TGTGCCAGCAGCTTAGAAATTGCGGCGAAAAACACTGAAGCTTTCTTT
CDR3 protein: CASSLEIAAKNTEAFF

D gene: -
J gene: TRBJ1-3
CDR3 length: 11
clone size: -
V gene: TRBV7-9
CDR3 DNA: TGTGCCAGCAGCTTACAGAACACCATATATTTT
CDR3 protein: CASSLQNTIYF

D gene: -
J gene: TRBJ1-2
CDR3 length: 13
clone size: -
V gene: TRBV6-5
CDR3 DNA: TGTGCCAGCAGTTCTACCCGCCGTGATGGCTACACCTTC
CDR3 protein: CASSSTRRDGYTF

D gene: -
J gene: TRBJ1-5
CDR3 length: 15
clone size: -
V gene: TRBV4-3
CDR3 DNA: TGCGCCAGCAGCGAGACCGGACAGAGTAATCAGCCCCAGCATTTT
CDR3 protein: CASSETGQSNQPQHF

D gene: -
J gene: TRBJ2-7
CDR3 length: 15
clone size: -
V gene: TRBV5-4
CDR3 DNA: TGTGCCAGCAGCTTGGAGGGGCAGGGCGCCCACGAGCAGTACTTC
CDR3 protein: CASSLEGQGAHEQYF

D gene: TRBD1
J gene: TRBJ1-5
CDR3 length: 15
clone size: -
V gene: TRBV5-5
CDR3 DNA: TGTGCCAGCAGCCAGGACAGGGATGAGGGTCAGCCCCAGCATTTT
CDR3 protein: CASSQDRDEGQPQHF

D gene: -
J gene: TRBJ2-5
CDR3 length: 12
clone size: -
V gene: TRBV2
CDR3 DNA: TGTGCCACCTGGACAGCCCAAGAGACCCAGTACTTC
CDR3 protein: CATWTAQETQYF

D gene: -
J gene: TRBJ1-2
CDR3 length: 16
clone size: -
V gene: TRBV28
CDR3 DNA: TGTGCCAGCAGCCTTTTGGGGCAGGTTGACGGCTATGGCTACACCTTC
CDR3 protein: CASSLLGQVDGYGYTF

D gene: -
J gene: TRBJ2-1
CDR3 length: 12
clone size: -
V gene: TRBV24-1
CDR3 DNA: TGTGCCACCAGTGATTTTTGGACAGTGCAGTTCTTC
CDR3 protein: CATSDFWTVQFF

D gene: -
J gene: TRBJ2-7
CDR3 length: 13
clone size: few
V gene: TRBV6-1
CDR3 DNA: TGTGCCAGCAGTGAAAGTCTGGGCAGCGAGCAGTACTTC
CDR3 protein: CASSESLGSEQYF

D gene: -
J gene: TRBJ1-2
CDR3 length: 13
clone size: -
V gene: TRBV6-1
CDR3 DNA: TGTGCCAGCAGTGATATAGGACTCTATGGCTACACCTTC
CDR3 protein: CASSDIGLYGYTF

D gene: -
J gene: TRBJ2-3
CDR3 length: 18
clone size: once
V gene: TRBV7-8
CDR3 DNA: TGTGCCAGCAGCTTAGTAGAGTCGGACACCTTTAGCACAGATACGCAGTATTTT
CDR3 protein: CASSLVESDTFSTDTQYF

D gene: TRBD1
J gene: TRBJ1-1
CDR3 length: 17
clone size: -
V gene: TRBV5-4
CDR3 DNA: TGTGCCAGCAGCCGGATGATTTTCCAGGGGGTGAACACTGAAGCTTTCTTT
CDR3 protein: CASSRMIFQGVNTEAFF

D gene: -
J gene: TRBJ2-7
CDR3 length: 13
clone size: -
V gene: TRBV6-6
CDR3 DNA: TGTGCCAGCAGTTACCCCCCACACTACGAGCAGTACTTC
CDR3 protein: CASSYPPHYEQYF

D gene: -
J gene: TRBJ1-2
CDR3 length: 13
clone size: -
V gene: TRBV7-2
CDR3 DNA: TGTGCCAGCAGCTTAGGACAGCCTTATGGCTACACCTTC
CDR3 protein: CASSLGQPYGYTF

D gene: TRBD2
J gene: TRBJ2-5
CDR3 length: 15
clone size: -
V gene: TRBV11-2
CDR3 DNA: TGTGCCAGCAGCCCCATGACTAGCGGGGTGGAGACCCAGTACTTC
CDR3 protein: CASSPMTSGVETQYF

D gene: -
J gene: TRBJ2-6
CDR3 length: 17
clone size: -
V gene: TRBV6-2/TRBV6-3
CDR3 DNA: TGTGCCAGCAGTTACGCGGGATCAAGCTCTGGGGCCAACGTCCTGACTTTC
CDR3 protein: CASSYAGSSSGANVLTF

D gene: -
J gene: TRBJ2-1
CDR3 length: 13
clone size: few
V gene: TRBV3-1/TRBV3-2
CDR3 DNA: TGTGCCAGCAGCCCTAGCAGCACCAATGAGCAGTTCTTC
CDR3 protein: CASSPSSTNEQFF

D gene: TRBD1
J gene: TRBJ1-2
CDR3 length: 16
clone size: -
V gene: TRBV25-1
CDR3 DNA: TGTGCCAGCAGTGACGAACGAACAGGGGGCGTCTATGGCTACACCTTC
CDR3 protein: CASSDERTGGVYGYTF

D gene: -
J gene: TRBJ1-2
CDR3 length: 15
clone size: -
V gene: TRBV14
CDR3 DNA: TGTGCCAGCAGCCAAGATCCTCGGAGGGGCACTGGCTACACCTTC
CDR3 protein: CASSQDPRRGTGYTF

D gene: TRBD2
J gene: TRBJ2-7
CDR3 length: 12
clone size: few
V gene: TRBV11-2
CDR3 DNA: TGTGCCAGCAGCTTAAGTTCGGGGAGGGAGTACTTC
CDR3 protein: CASSLSSGREYF

D gene: TRBD1
J gene: TRBJ2-4
CDR3 length: 16
clone size: -
V gene: TRBV5-1
CDR3 DNA: TGCGCCAGCAGCCCCCGGACAGGGGGCGCGAAAAACATTCAGTACTTC
CDR3 protein: CASSPRTGGAKNIQYF

D gene: -
J gene: TRBJ1-3
CDR3 length: 16
clone size: -
V gene: TRBV5-1
CDR3 DNA: TGCGCCAGCTCGAGGGAGGGGACGAACTCTGGAAACACCATATATTTT
CDR3 protein: CASSREGTNSGNTIYF

D gene: -
J gene: TRBJ1-2
CDR3 length: 15
clone size: once
V gene: TRBV9
CDR3 DNA: TGTGCCAGCAGCCGATATAATACTGTGTCCTATGGCTACACCTTC
CDR3 protein: CASSRYNTVSYGYTF

D gene: TRBD1
J gene: TRBJ1-5
CDR3 length: 13
clone size: -
V gene: TRBV30
CDR3 DNA: TGTGCCTGGAGTCAGCAGGGGGATCAGCCCCAGCATTTT
CDR3 protein: CAWSQQGDQPQHF

D gene: -
J gene: TRBJ2-6
CDR3 length: 16
clone size: -
V gene: TRBV7-3
CDR3 DNA: TGTGCCAGCAGCGCTCCTCCACTGACTGGGGCCAACGTCCTGACTTTC
CDR3 protein: CASSAPPLTGANVLTF

D gene: TRBD2
J gene: TRBJ2-5
CDR3 length: 14
clone size: -
V gene: TRBV2
CDR3 DNA: TGTGCCAGCGCGCCGGGACTACCAACCGAGACCCAGTACTTC
CDR3 protein: CASAPGLPTETQYF

D gene: -
J gene: TRBJ2-7
CDR3 length: 17
clone size: -
V gene: TRBV5-5
CDR3 DNA: TGTGCCAGCACCCGACGGGTGGATTTCGGGATAGCTTACGAGCAGTACTTC
CDR3 protein: CASTRRVDFGIAYEQYF

D gene: -
J gene: TRBJ1-5
CDR3 length: 15
clone size: -
V gene: TRBV7-9
CDR3 DNA: TGTGCCAGCAGCGCCTCAGGGATCTCCAATCAGCCCCAGCATTTT
CDR3 protein: CASSASGISNQPQHF

D gene: -
J gene: TRBJ1-5
CDR3 length: 13
clone size: -
V gene: TRBV29-1
CDR3 DNA: TGCAGCGTCCGCCAGGGGAGCAATCAGCCCCAGCATTTT
CDR3 protein: CSVRQGSNQPQHF

D gene: -
J gene: TRBJ2-7
CDR3 length: 13
clone size: -
V gene: TRBV30
CDR3 DNA: TGTGCCTGGCAGACCGAACTGGGGGGCGAGCAGTACTTC
CDR3 protein: CAWQTELGGEQYF